The 27 T cell receptor beta chains reported below all come from one sample, sequenced in a study of Tregs in tolerant kidney transplant recipients. Profiling relied on immunoSEQ multiplex PCR, and the TCRdb table lists in-frame clones only, not all of them. Its table lists tens of thousands of clones. The specimen comprised CD8+ T cells from blood, sampled before the transplant. Receptor source: a human donor who received a combined kidney and bone marrow transplant.

In regard to this clone: The read ends 3 residues before the CDR3 terminus; that terminus is restored from the germline J gene. The rearrangement links TRBV11-2 to TRBJ2-1; D is uncertain. Germline V gene data show CDR1 as SGHAT and CDR2 as FQNNGV. The CDR3 has 12 amino acids. With 5 bases removed from V and 8 bases from J, the gap between germline ends came to 10 bases. The CDR3: CASSAQEDEQFF. The DNA read from the CDR3 is TGTGCCAGCAGCGCCCAAGAGGATGAG.

A note on this clone: The read comes to an end 3 residues before the CDR3 does, leaving the germline J gene to fill in the end. The gene calls are TRBV7-9 and TRBJ1-2, with a weak D call TRBD1 (5 bases). Germline-derived CDR1 and CDR2 are SEHNR and FQNEAQ (reference sequence). Trimming removed 1 base from V and 2 bases from J, with 8 bases in between. The CDR3 is 14 amino acids. The part of the CDR3 DNA that was read is TGTGCCAGCAGCTTAGGACAGATAAACTATGGC. As protein: CASSLGQINYG. The full CDR3 is CASSLGQINYGYTF.

With respect to this clone: With the read ending 3 residues before the CDR3 end, the germline J gene is used to fill in that end. The rearrangement uses TRBV7-8 and TRBJ1-2; TRBD1 agrees at 10 bases. V lost 0 bases, J lost 4 bases, and 11 bases stayed unmatched. The CDR3 runs 18 residues. CDR1 SGHVS and CDR2 FQNEAQ come from the germline V gene. The CDR3 DNA, read in part, is TGTGCCAGCAGCTTAGCGTGGGACAGGGGCACTGGTGGCTATGGC. Residues: CASSLAWDRGTGGYG. The full CDR3 protein reads CASSLAWDRGTGGYGYTF.

As to this clone: Sequencing ends 3 residues short of the CDR3 end; the germline J gene provides the rest. The chain couples TRBV18 to TRBJ2-2; tentatively, D is TRBD2 (5 bases). Trimming removed 1 base at V and 0 bases at J, with 9 bases between. The germline V gene has CDR1 KGHSH and CDR2 LQKENI. The CDR3 has 16 residues. The sequenced part of the CDR3 DNA is TGTGCCAGCTCACCACGGACCGGGGCGAACACCGGGGAG. It encodes CASSPRTGANTGE. The entire CDR3 protein is CASSPRTGANTGELFF.

About this clone: Sequencing ends 3 residues short of the CDR3 end; the germline J gene provides the rest. J is TRBJ1-2 and V is TRBV7-6; D may be TRBD1 (5 bases). Trimming shortened V by 5 bases and J by 2 bases, and 21 bases separated the two germline ends. In germline, CDR1 is SGHVS, CDR2 FNYEAQ. The CDR3 runs 17 residues. CDR3 bases read: TGTGCCAGCAGCCCATACGCTTGGGGCAGCCAAAACTATGGC. The encoded protein is CASSPYAWGSQNYG. The CDR3 in its entirety is CASSPYAWGSQNYGYTF.

About this clone itself: The CDR3 goes on 3 residues after the read ends, and that part is filled in from the germline J gene. The chain is built from TRBV7-9 and TRBJ1-1, with D hard to call. There are 15 residues in the CDR3. Per the germline V gene, CDR1 is SEHNR and CDR2 is FQNEAQ (reference sequence). Trimming pared 3 bases from V and 1 base from J, leaving 12 bases between. CDR3 region: CASSFQSTANTEAFF. The covered CDR3 bases are TGTGCCAGCAGCTTCCAAAGTACAGCGAACACTGAA.

Turning to this clone: Read data end 3 residues before the CDR3 end; the end is taken from the germline J gene. The J gene is TRBJ2-1, the V gene TRBV19; maybe TRBD1 (5 bases). The germline V gene has CDR1 LNHDA and CDR2 SQIVND (reference sequence). The germline V and J ends were trimmed by 1 base and 0 bases, with 16 bases remaining between them. CDR3 length equals 18 residues. The DNA read from the CDR3 is TGTGCCAGTAGTATAGCCCCCCCCGACAGCTACTCCTACAATGAG. Protein product: CASSIAPPDSYSYNE. The entire CDR3 protein is CASSIAPPDSYSYNEQFF. The whole variable domain, remainder taken from reference TRBV19 and TRBJ2-1, is DGGITQSPKYLFRKEGQNVTLSCEQNLNHDAMYWYRQDPGQGLRLIYYSQIVNDFQKGDIAEGYSVSREKKESFPLTVTSAQKNPTAFYLCASSIAPPDSYSYNEQFFGPGTRLTVL.

As concerns this clone: The sequence runs out 3 residues before the end of the CDR3; the remainder is reconstructed from the germline J gene. The V gene is TRBV7-8, the J gene TRBJ2-5; a possible D gene is TRBD2 (5 bases). This CDR3 region has 16 residues. Germline V gene sequence: CDR1 SGHVS, CDR2 FQNEAQ. V was pared by 4 bases and J by 4 bases, with 19 bases between. This CDR3 reads CASSSLPGRAGETQYF. The CDR3 bases that were read are TGTGCCAGCAGCTCCCTCCCGGGCCGGGCGGGAGAGACC.

About this clone itself: The CDR3 goes on 3 residues after the read ends, and that part is filled in from the germline J gene. The chain recombines TRBV29-1 with TRBJ2-5; 11 nucleotides line up with TRBD1. The junction had 4 bases not matched to a gene; V was cut back by 7 bases and J by 3 bases. CDR1 SQVTM and CDR2 ANQGSEA come from the germline V gene. CDR3 size: 13 residues. The CDR3 protein is CSATGQGEETQYF. The part of the CDR3 DNA that was read is TGCAGCGCCACGGGACAGGGGGAAGAGACC. Full variable domain (missing parts from reference TRBV29-1 and TRBJ2-5): SAVISQKPSRDICQRGTSLTIQCQVDSQVTMMFWYRQQPGQSLTLIATANQGSEATYESGFVIDKFPISRPNLTFSTLTVSNMSPEDSSIYLCSATGQGEETQYFGPGTRLLVL.

CDR3 residues: CASSLERAAYGYTF. The covered CDR3 bases are TGTGCCAGCAGCTTAGAGAGGGCTGCCTATGGC. The rearrangement uses TRBV7-2 and TRBJ1-2; D gene unclear. The read is 3 residues too short to cover the CDR3 end, so that end is filled in from the germline J gene. Trimming took 1 base from V and 4 from J, leaving 10 bases between them. CDR3 length equals 14 residues. The V gene's germline CDR1 is SGHTA and CDR2 FQGNSA.

A word on this clone: Sequencing ends 3 residues short of the CDR3 end; the germline J gene provides the rest. The J gene is TRBJ1-1, the V gene TRBV7-2; maybe TRBD1 (5 bases). Trimming took off 5 bases at V and 5 bases at J, with 12 bases between the two ends. From germline, CDR1 is SGHTA and CDR2 FQGNSA. The CDR3 extends over 13 amino acids. CDR3 residues: CASSAFGGTEAFF. CDR3 DNA, as far as it was read: TGTGCCAGCAGCGCGTTTGGGGGGACTGAA.

Concerning this clone: The CDR3 end is not reached by the read, which stops 3 residues before it; the germline J gene fills it in. V usage is TRBV7-8 and J usage is TRBJ2-1; TRBD1 matches 7 bases. The trim removed 1 base at V and 4 bases at J, leaving 10 bases unmatched. This CDR3 has 17 amino acids. The germline CDR1 and CDR2 sequences are SGHVS and FQNEAQ. The CDR3 bases that were read are TGTGCCAGCAGCTTAGGGCCTCCCGGGACAGTTTACAATGAG. Its translation: CASSLGPPGTVYNE. The full CDR3 is CASSLGPPGTVYNEQFF.

Concerning this clone itself: Read coverage stops 3 residues before the CDR3 terminus; the germline J gene supplies the remainder. The chain recombines TRBV2 with TRBJ1-6, with a weak D call TRBD1 (5 bases). Trimming cost V 0 bases and J 4 bases, with 10 bases left between them. Germline loops: CDR1 SNHLY, CDR2 FYNNEI. The CDR3 runs 16 residues. Partial CDR3 DNA: TGTGCCAGCAGTGAAGCTGACAGCTTTTATAATTCACCC. Encoded protein: CASSEADSFYNSP. The complete CDR3 protein is CASSEADSFYNSPLHF.

Regarding this clone: The observed sequence ends 3 residues before the CDR3 terminus, with the missing tail filled in from the germline J gene. The chain recombines TRBV19 with TRBJ2-3; TRBD1 might be the D (6 bases). The CDR3 spans 12 residues. Germline V lookup: CDR1 LNHDA, CDR2 SQIVND (reference sequence). Deletions cut 9 bases from V and 2 bases from J, with 9 bases between. The CDR3 sequence: CARRGFTDTQYF. The CDR3 bases that were read are TGTGCCAGGAGGGGGTTCACAGATACG.

Comment on this clone: The read gets to within 3 residues of the CDR3 end, and the germline J gene fills in the rest. The gene calls are TRBV2 and TRBJ2-5; 7 nucleotides agree with TRBD1. Per germline, CDR1 SNHLY and CDR2 FYNNEI. After removal of 6 bases from V and 4 bases from J, the junction contained 11 bases not matched to a gene. This CDR3 has 15 amino acids. The DNA read from the CDR3 is TGTGCCAGCAGGAGGATACAGACAGGGTCAGAGACC. Translating gives CASRRIQTGSET. The CDR3 in its entirety is CASRRIQTGSETQYF.

CDR3 region: CAISAGRDTGWSQPQHF. The sequenced CDR3 bases are TGTGCCATCAGTGCGGGACGGGACACCGGTTGGAGTCAGCCC. The chain has TRBV10-3 and TRBJ1-5; a weak D match, TRBD1 (6 bases). The CDR3 end lies 3 residues beyond the end of the read and is filled in from the germline J gene. Deletions cut 4 bases from V and 6 bases from J, with 22 bases between. This CDR3 has 17 amino acids. The V gene's germline CDR1 is ENHRY and CDR2 SYGVKD.

For this clone: Read data end 3 residues before the CDR3 end; the end is taken from the germline J gene. The chain uses TRBV10-3 and TRBJ2-1; 11 bases line up with TRBD2. The CDR3 runs 15 residues. The germline gives CDR1 ENHRY, CDR2 SYGVKD. After removal of 6 bases from V and 3 bases from J, the junction contained 4 bases not matched to a gene. CDR3 bases read: TGTGCCATCAGCCCACTAGCGGGGGACTACAATGAG. As protein: CAISPLAGDYNE. The entire CDR3 reads CAISPLAGDYNEQFF.

About this clone: From the germline J gene comes the end of the CDR3, since the read stops 3 residues before it. V is TRBV11-2 and J is TRBJ2-2; 10 positions agree with TRBD2. This CDR3 is 14 amino acids long. V dropped 4 bases and J dropped 4; count of bases not matched to a gene: 0. Germline loops: CDR1 SGHAT, CDR2 FQNNGV. The CDR3 DNA, read in part, is TGTGCCAGCAGCTCTAGCGGGAGCACCGGGGAG. Encoded protein: CASSSSGSTGE. The full CDR3 sequence reads CASSSSGSTGELFF.

On this clone: With the read ending 3 residues before the CDR3 end, the germline J gene is used to fill in that end. The chain has TRBV6-2 or TRBV6-3 and TRBJ2-6; D gene ambiguous. Trimming shortened V by 1 base and J by 2 bases, and 12 bases separated the two germline ends. The CDR3 covers 17 residues. Germline V CDR1 and CDR2: MNHEY, SVGEGT. Here the CDR3 reads CASSYFGIGPGANVLTF. The sequenced CDR3 bases are TGTGCCAGCAGTTACTTCGGTATCGGTCCTGGGGCCAACGTC.

A note on this clone: The read terminates 3 residues ahead of where the CDR3 ends, so the germline J gene completes it. This rearrangement joins TRBV2 to TRBJ2-5; TRBD2 agrees at 7 bases. V was clipped by 6 bases and J by 7 bases; unmatched bases: 2. Looked up from germline, CDR1 is SNHLY and CDR2 is FYNNEI. The CDR3 runs to 11 residues. The CDR3 here is CASSWGGTQYF. The CDR3 bases that were read are TGTGCCAGCAGCTGGGGGGGGACC. The full variable domain, its missing parts supplied by reference TRBV2 and TRBJ2-5, is EPEVTQTPSHQVTQMGQEVILRCVPISNHLYFYWYRQILGQKVEFLVSFYNNEISEKSEIFDDQFSVERPDGSNFTLKIRSTKLEDSAMYFCASSWGGTQYFGPGTRLLVL.

The CDR3 is CASSLRLLGGGEKLFF. The DNA read from the CDR3 is TGTGCCAGCAGCCTAAGATTACTAGGGGGAGGTGAAAAA. The chain is built from TRBV7-6 and TRBJ1-4, with D maybe TRBD1 (6 bases). The CDR3 extends 3 residues past the end of the read, so its final part is completed from the germline J gene. V was trimmed by 5 bases and J by 7 bases, leaving 20 bases between them. CDR3 size: 16 residues. The V gene's germline CDR1 is SGHVS and CDR2 FNYEAQ.

Turning to this clone: The read terminates 3 residues before the CDR3 end, so the remaining end is supplied by the germline J gene. The chain joins TRBV19 to TRBJ2-7, with a weak D call TRBD1 (5 bases). From germline, CDR1 is LNHDA and CDR2 SQIVND (reference sequence). Between the trimmed V and J ends, which lost 9 bases and 5 bases, there was a span of 17 bases. The CDR3 has 13 residues. CDR3 region: CASTNQGFHEQYF. Incomplete CDR3 DNA: TGTGCCAGCACTAACCAGGGATTTCACGAG.

About this clone itself: The missing CDR3 end, 3 residues past where the read stops, is filled in from the germline J gene. The chain has TRBV2 and TRBJ2-3; 9 bases map to TRBD2. J lost 1 base, V lost 5 bases, and 1 base had no gene match. Germline V lookup: CDR1 SNHLY, CDR2 FYNNEI. The CDR3 consists of 14 residues. The CDR3 is CASSLAGGTDTQYF. The DNA read from the CDR3 is TGTGCCAGCAGTTTAGCGGGGGGCACAGATACG.

CDR3 sequence: CSVGEREAGELFF. The sequenced part of the CDR3 DNA is TGCAGCGTCGGGGAAAGGGAGGCCGGGGAG. This chain links TRBV29-1 with TRBJ2-2; tentative D call: TRBD2 (6 bases). The read stops 3 residues short of the end of the CDR3; the missing end is completed from the germline J gene. The germline V and J ends were trimmed by 6 bases and 6 bases, with 14 bases remaining between them. Germline CDR1 reads SQVTM; CDR2 reads ANQGSEA. The CDR3 sequence is 13 residues long.

About this clone: The read terminates 3 residues before the CDR3 end, so the remaining end is supplied by the germline J gene. This chain uses TRBV10-1 with TRBJ2-3; D possibly corresponds to TRBD1 (6 bases). The germline V gene has CDR1 WNHNN and CDR2 SYGVQD (reference sequence). The V gene lost 5 bases and the J gene lost 4 bases, with 13 bases spanning the gap. There are 14 residues in the CDR3. The DNA read from the CDR3 is TGCGCCAGCAGTACGACAGGTCGTCCAGATACG. Amino acid sequence: CASSTTGRPDT. The CDR3 in full is CASSTTGRPDTQYF.

In the case of this clone: The read halts 3 residues ahead of the CDR3 end, with the missing end drawn from the germline J gene. The V call is TRBV19, the J call TRBJ1-1; D is perhaps TRBD1 (6 bases). CDR1 and CDR2 (germline): LNHDA, SQIVND (reference sequence). V gave up 3 bases and J gave up 1 base, with 15 bases separating them. This CDR3 has 16 residues. The CDR3 here is CASSIGGGFGNTEAFF. The part of the CDR3 DNA that was read is TGTGCCAGTAGTATTGGGGGGGGCTTTGGGAACACTGAA.

A note on this clone: Sequencing ends 3 residues short of the CDR3 end; the germline J gene provides the rest. The chain has TRBV6-2 or TRBV6-3 and TRBJ2-7; 11 bases are a match to TRBD2. J gave up 4 bases and V 5 bases, and 10 bases lay outside the gene matches. Germline V CDR1 and CDR2: MNHEY, SVGEGT. CDR3 length: 16 residues. CDR3 region: CASSPSTSGKLYEQYF. The DNA read from the CDR3 is TGTGCCAGCAGTCCCTCGACTAGCGGGAAATTGTACGAG.